A selection of T cell receptor beta chains follows, all from one sample in a study of shared clonotypes between healthy human individuals. The data were produced by immunoSEQ multiplex PCR, yet TCRdb's version contains in-frame clones alone and is incomplete. The sample comprises about 680,000 clones, approximately 79% of which are singletons, and 1.8% rests with the top ten. The sequencing sample was made of memory CD4+ T cells sorted from blood. Source of these receptors: a woman between 25 and 40 years old in good health. CDR3s include the opening cysteine and the closing phenylalanine or tryptophan. Each record gives: V gene, D gene, J gene, CDR3 protein. The D gene is left open where the match is weak.

v_call: TRBV5-4
d_call: .
j_call: TRBJ1-2
cdr3_aa: CASSPPLEGGGYTF

v_call: TRBV28
d_call: .
j_call: TRBJ2-7
cdr3_aa: CASSSTTGATYEQYF

v_call: TRBV7-3
d_call: TRBD1
j_call: TRBJ1-5
cdr3_aa: CASSRTGGGQPQHF

v_call: TRBV15
d_call: .
j_call: TRBJ2-7
cdr3_aa: CATSRGDREAEQYF

v_call: TRBV7-2
d_call: TRBD1
j_call: TRBJ1-5
cdr3_aa: CATGTGFYSNQPQHF

v_call: TRBV19
d_call: TRBD1
j_call: TRBJ2-1
cdr3_aa: CASSIDAGTGGYNEQFF

v_call: TRBV19
d_call: .
j_call: TRBJ2-1
cdr3_aa: CASSPAFNEQFF

v_call: TRBV28
d_call: .
j_call: TRBJ1-5
cdr3_aa: CASSFGTAQPQHF

v_call: TRBV6-5
d_call: .
j_call: TRBJ2-7
cdr3_aa: CASSYSRDRAPYEQYF

v_call: TRBV19
d_call: .
j_call: TRBJ2-5
cdr3_aa: CASSSGETQYF

v_call: TRBV5-1
d_call: TRBD1
j_call: TRBJ1-2
cdr3_aa: CASRRDSYYGYTF